These 28 T cell receptor beta chains were sequenced from one sample in a study of HIV-infected patients and healthy controls. The repertoire came from unfractionated whole blood and reflected all unsorted peripheral T cells. cDNA was made from approximately 500 ng RNA using alpha and beta constant primers. Separate chain-specific third strand synthesis with multiplexing indices produced the alpha and beta libraries. TCRdb called the 5' RACE reads again in MiXCR, with one record for every CDR3 protein. The table shows some 8,600 distinct CDR3 sequences, with 5.5% to 7% occurring only once. Sequencing was performed on blood, taken before antiretroviral therapy. These receptors were obtained from an adult with HIV infection.

This clonotype was seen at least ten times. This chain connects TRBV20-1 to TRBJ2-2; tentative D call: TRBD2 (7 bases). V lost 1 base to trimming and J lost 0 bases, with 12 bases between them. Germline V gene lookup returns CDR1 DFQATT and CDR2 SNEGSKA (reference sequence). The CDR3 loop spans 16 amino acids. CDR3 DNA: TGCAGTGCTAGAGGTGGGGGGGCCACGAACACCGGGGAGCTGTTTTTT. Protein sequence: CSARGGGATNTGELFF.

The chain combines TRBV5-5 with TRBJ1-5; D is unresolved. CDR1 is SGHKS, CDR2 YYEKEE, per germline (reference sequence). The length of the CDR3 is 16 residues. V lost 0 bases and J 0 bases, leaving 10 bases between the germline ends. The CDR3 coding sequence is TGTGCCAGCAGCTTGGGGATACAATATAGCAATCAGCCCCAGCATTTT. Protein: CASSLGIQYSNQPQHF.

This clonotype rates as medium-sized. The rearrangement uses TRBV12-3 or TRBV12-4 and TRBJ2-5, with D unresolved. With 4 bases removed from V and 3 bases from J, the gap between germline ends came to 18 bases. This CDR3 contains 16 residues. CDR3: CASSSPRDLPKETQYF. Written as DNA, the CDR3 is TGTGCCAGCAGTTCCCCTAGAGACTTACCAAAAGAGACCCAGTACTTC.

CDR3 protein: CSVDQGQETQYF. The CDR3 DNA sequence: TGCAGCGTTGATCAGGGACAAGAGACCCAGTACTTC. The genes are TRBV29-1 and TRBJ2-5; a possible D gene is TRBD1 (5 bases). Deletions cut 3 bases from V and 2 bases from J, with 7 bases between. From germline, CDR1 is SQVTM and CDR2 ANQGSEA. This CDR3 region has 12 residues. The full variable domain, completed using reference TRBV29-1 and TRBJ2-5, is SAVISQKPSRDICQRGTSLTIQCQVDSQVTMMFWYRQQPGQSLTLIATANQGSEATYESGFVIDKFPISRPNLTFSTLTVSNMSPEDSSIYLCSVDQGQETQYFGPGTRLLVL.

This clonotype ranks as medium-sized. The CDR3 loop reads CASYYRDRKQETQYF. The CDR3 coding sequence is TGCGCCAGCTATTACCGGGACAGGAAACAAGAGACCCAGTACTTC. V is TRBV5-1 and J is TRBJ2-5, with 8 bases lining up with TRBD1. The CDR3 is made up of 15 amino acids. V lost 7 bases to trimming and J lost 2 bases; unmatched junction nucleotides: 10. Germline V CDR1 and CDR2: SGHRS, YFSETQ.

This clonotype was detected ten times or more. The chain links TRBV5-1 to TRBJ2-7; possible D gene TRBD1, 5 bases. V lost 0 bases, J lost 7 bases, and 20 bases lay in between. CDR1 SGHRS and CDR2 YFSETQ come from the germline V gene. This CDR3 has 16 amino acids. In nucleotides, the CDR3 is TGCGCCAGCAGCTTGGATTCCAGGGAATACTACGTGGAGCAGTACTTC. It specifies CASSLDSREYYVEQYF.

By its share, this clonotype is medium-sized. The chain couples TRBV7-2 to TRBJ1-6; maybe TRBD1 (5 bases). CDR3 length equals 13 residues. V lost 4 bases and J 7 bases, leaving 8 bases between the germline ends. The germline CDR1 and CDR2 sequences are SGHTA and FQGNSA. CDR3 sequence: CASSSRVNSPLHF. The DNA for the CDR3 is TGTGCCAGCAGCTCCAGGGTAAATTCACCCCTCCACTTT.

This clonotype was observed at least ten times. The V gene is TRBV6-2 or TRBV6-3, the J gene TRBJ2-1; maybe TRBD2 (6 bases). Deletions cut 6 bases from V and 4 bases from J, with 16 bases between. The CDR3 sequence is 15 residues long. The germline CDR1 and CDR2 sequences are MNHEY and SVGEGT. CDR3 protein: CASRMMTRGYNEQFF. The CDR3, as DNA: TGTGCCAGCAGGATGATGACTAGAGGGTACAATGAGCAGTTCTTC.

This clonotype was recorded at least ten times. The chain is built from TRBV6-1 and TRBJ1-2, with D unresolved. The CDR3 sequence is 17 residues long. Germline V gene sequence: CDR1 MNHNS, CDR2 SASEGT. Between the trimmed V and J ends, which lost 3 bases and 6 bases, there was a span of 23 bases. The CDR3 sequence: CASSEGWRGNTDHGYTF. CDR3 in DNA: TGTGCCAGCAGTGAGGGTTGGCGGGGAAATACGGATCATGGCTACACCTTC.

Ten or more counts support this clonotype. The gene calls are TRBV20-1 and TRBJ2-3, with 8 nucleotides matching TRBD1. Looked up from germline, CDR1 is DFQATT and CDR2 is SNEGSKA (reference sequence). Trimming at V came to 3 bases and at J to 4 bases, leaving 6 bases not matched to a gene. CDR3 length: 14 amino acids. The chain's CDR3 is CSASWTGSPDTQYF. The CDR3 bases are TGCAGTGCTAGTTGGACAGGGAGCCCAGATACGCAGTATTTT.

In this sample, this clonotype turned up many times. The gene calls are TRBV5-4 and TRBJ2-7, with 7 bases lining up with TRBD2. After removal of 3 bases from V and 0 bases from J, the junction contained 6 bases not matched to a gene. Germline assignment: CDR1 SGHNT and CDR2 YYREEE (reference sequence). This CDR3 comprises 15 residues. CDR3 region: CASSWGGRASYEQYV. In DNA, the CDR3 is TGTGCCAGCAGCTGGGGAGGGAGAGCCTCCTACGAGCAGTACGTC.

This clonotype was picked up many times. The chain employs TRBV27 and TRBJ1-4; D is perhaps TRBD1 (5 bases). This CDR3 comprises 15 residues. Trimming left V 5 bases short and J 0 bases short, with 10 bases between. In germline, CDR1 is MNHEY, CDR2 SMNVEV (reference sequence). CDR3 sequence reads: CASSLGGATNEKLFF. CDR3 DNA: TGTGCCAGCAGTCTGGGGGGAGCAACTAATGAAAAACTGTTTTTT.

This clonotype was picked up many times. This chain links TRBV18 with TRBJ2-3; 7 bases map to TRBD1. CDR3 size: 13 residues. V lost 6 bases, J lost 3 bases, and 3 bases stayed unmatched. Germline CDR1 KGHSH, CDR2 LQKENI. The CDR3 bases are TGTGCCAGCTCGGCAGGGGGAACAGATACGCAGTATTTT. Encoded protein: CASSAGGTDTQYF.

The rearrangement links TRBV11-2 to TRBJ2-7; TRBD1 aligns across 7 bases. CDR1 and CDR2 (germline): SGHAT, FQNNGV. The CDR3 consists of 15 residues. J lost 1 base, V lost 8 bases, and 11 bases had no gene match. In DNA, the CDR3 is TGTGCCAGCCGGTCGTCCGGGACAGAATCCTACGAGCAGTACTTC. Protein: CASRSSGTESYEQYF.

Relative to its sample, this clonotype is medium-sized (0.01 to 0.1%). V usage is TRBV20-1 and J usage is TRBJ1-1, with D possibly TRBD1 on 6 matching bases. The CDR3 contains 13 residues. V was trimmed by 3 bases and J by 0 bases, leaving 8 bases between them. CDR1 and CDR2 (germline): DFQATT, SNEGSKA (reference sequence). The CDR3 reads CSASRTVNTEAFF. The CDR3 DNA sequence: TGCAGTGCTAGCCGGACAGTGAACACTGAAGCTTTCTTT.

This clonotype was observed at least ten times. The V call is TRBV4-3, the J call TRBJ2-1; D is ambiguous. This CDR3 has 14 amino acids. CDR1 is LGHNA and CDR2 is YSLEER in the germline V gene. V shed 4 bases and J shed 7 bases, with 14 bases lying between them. CDR3 nucleotide sequence: TGCGCCAGCAGCCTGGGTTTCGTAGGGAATGAGCAGTTCTTC. Protein product: CASSLGFVGNEQFF.

The chain has TRBV29-1 and TRBJ2-1; D uncertain. V was clipped by 1 base and J by 0 bases, with 7 bases between them. The CDR3 sequence is 14 residues long. Per germline, CDR1 SQVTM and CDR2 ANQGSEA. This CDR3 is CSVEGPSSYNEQFF. The CDR3 DNA sequence: TGCAGCGTTGAAGGACCGAGCTCCTACAATGAGCAGTTCTTC.

This clonotype qualifies as medium-sized. CDR3 residues: CASAVTGTLNEQFF. DNA of the CDR3: TGTGCTAGTGCCGTTACAGGGACACTCAATGAGCAGTTCTTC. The rearrangement uses TRBV12-5 and TRBJ2-1; D possibly corresponds to TRBD1 (6 bases). V lost 7 bases to trimming and J lost 6 bases, with 16 bases between them. The germline CDR1 and CDR2 sequences are LGHNT and FRNRAP. This CDR3 spans 14 amino acids.

This clonotype was recorded many times. The chain is built from TRBV28 and TRBJ2-4; 9 bases match TRBD2. Germline V CDR1 and CDR2: MDHEN, SYDVKM. This CDR3 is 18 amino acids long. With 2 bases clipped from V and 9 bases from J, the junction kept 17 bases outside the gene matches. DNA of the CDR3: TGTGCCAGCAGTTTAATCTGGGCTAGCGGGGCCCCTAAACGCATTCAGTACTTC. This translates into CASSLIWASGAPKRIQYF.

The CDR3 protein is CASLGVGRNQPQHF. CDR3 DNA sequence: TGTGCCAGCTTAGGGGTGGGACGCAATCAGCCCCAGCATTTT. V and J are TRBV7-8 and TRBJ1-5, with TRBD1 as a possible D gene (5 bases). Germline V gene lookup returns CDR1 SGHVS and CDR2 FQNEAQ. The CDR3 totals 14 residues. V lost 8 bases and J 2 bases, leaving 13 bases between the germline ends.

This clonotype is medium-sized. The chain uses TRBV6-5 and TRBJ2-5; D gene ambiguous. CDR3 length equals 16 residues. The V and J ends lost 2 bases and 2 bases respectively, with 15 bases between them. The germline CDR1 and CDR2 sequences are MNHEY and SVGAGI. The chain's CDR3 is CASSYLQPGPQETQYF. DNA of the CDR3: TGTGCCAGCAGTTACCTCCAACCAGGCCCACAAGAGACCCAGTACTTC.

This clonotype is termed medium-sized. The chain links TRBV2 to TRBJ2-3; D gene unclear. Trimming took 2 bases from V and 3 from J, leaving 0 bases between them. The CDR3 spans 11 residues. CDR1 and CDR2 from the germline V gene are SNHLY and FYNNEI. The CDR3 here is CASSETDTQYF. In DNA, the CDR3 is TGTGCCAGCAGTGAAACAGATACGCAGTATTTT.

This clonotype has ten or more counts. The chain uses TRBV4-2 and TRBJ2-7, with D perhaps TRBD1 or TRBD2 (5 bases each). This CDR3 has 16 amino acids. CDR1 and CDR2 from the germline V gene are LGHNA and YNFKEQ. The ends were cut back, 1 base at V and 2 bases at J, with 15 bases in the middle. The CDR3 bases are TGTGCCAGCAGCCAAGGTGAGGGGTGGGGGACCTACGAGCAGTACTTC. Translating gives CASSQGEGWGTYEQYF.

This clonotype qualifies as medium-sized. In DNA, the CDR3 is TGCAGCGTTGAGGGTGAATCTTACACAGATACGCAGTATTTT. Its protein product is CSVEGESYTDTQYF. This chain links TRBV29-1 with TRBJ2-3; no clear D gene. Germline CDR1 reads SQVTM; CDR2 reads ANQGSEA. Trimming shortened V by 3 bases and J by 2 bases, and 12 bases separated the two germline ends. The CDR3 consists of 14 residues.

This clonotype appeared many times. V usage is TRBV7-2 and J usage is TRBJ2-7; D may be TRBD1 (6 bases). Trimming left V 5 bases short and J 3 bases short, with 11 bases between. Looked up from germline, CDR1 is SGHTA and CDR2 is FQGNSA. The CDR3 contains 13 residues. In nucleotides, the CDR3 is TGTGCCAGCAGCCGGACAGCAGACTACGAGCAGTACGTC. It specifies CASSRTADYEQYV.

In this sample, this clonotype turned up many times. This chain links TRBV20-1 with TRBJ2-5; D may be TRBD1 or TRBD2 (6 bases each). Germline V gene data show CDR1 as DFQATT and CDR2 as SNEGSKA (reference sequence). There are 14 residues in the CDR3. Trimming left V 2 bases short and J 3 bases short, with 13 bases between. The CDR3 protein is CSARRERGKETQYF. CDR3 sequence (DNA): TGCAGTGCTAGACGGGAGAGGGGGAAAGAGACCCAGTACTTC.

This clonotype occurred many times. This rearrangement joins TRBV6-1 to TRBJ1-1, with 10 bases lining up with TRBD1. Germline loops: CDR1 MNHNS, CDR2 SASEGT. The CDR3 totals 14 residues. The ends lost 5 bases at V and 4 bases at J; junction bases unmatched: 4. This CDR3 is CASSPTGGGTEAFF. In nucleotides, the CDR3 is TGTGCCAGCAGTCCGACAGGGGGCGGCACTGAAGCTTTCTTT.

This clonotype is medium-sized within its sample. This chain links TRBV7-2 with TRBJ1-5; D remains ambiguous. The CDR3 consists of 15 residues. The germline V and J ends were trimmed by 4 bases and 5 bases, with 15 bases remaining between them. Germline values: CDR1 SGHTA, CDR2 FQGNSA. This chain's CDR3 is CASSSSLEYHQPQHF. CDR3 in DNA: TGTGCCAGCAGCTCATCTCTAGAGTACCATCAGCCCCAGCATTTT.